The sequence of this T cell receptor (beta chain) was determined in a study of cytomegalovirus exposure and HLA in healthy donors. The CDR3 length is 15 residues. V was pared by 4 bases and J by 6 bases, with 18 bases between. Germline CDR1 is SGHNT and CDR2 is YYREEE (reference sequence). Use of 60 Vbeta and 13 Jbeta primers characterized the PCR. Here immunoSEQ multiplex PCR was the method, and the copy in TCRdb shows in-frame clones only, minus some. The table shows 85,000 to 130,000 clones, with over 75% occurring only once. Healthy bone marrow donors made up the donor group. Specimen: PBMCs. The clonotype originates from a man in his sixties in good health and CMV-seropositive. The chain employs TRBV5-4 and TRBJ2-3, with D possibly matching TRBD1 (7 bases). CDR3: CASSRNDRDSDTQYF. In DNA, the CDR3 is TGTGCCAGCAGCCGAAATGACAGGGACTCTGATACGCAGTATTTT. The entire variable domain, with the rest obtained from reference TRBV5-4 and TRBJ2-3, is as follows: ETGVTQSPTHLIKTRGQQVTLRCSSQSGHNTVSWYQQALGQGPQFIFQYYREEENGRGNFPPRFSGLQFPNYSSELNVNALELDDSALYLCASSRNDRDSDTQYFGPGTRLTVL.